This T cell receptor beta chain is from a study of T cell repertoires in cytomegalovirus infection. Across the whole study: The study used recently identified HLA-C-restricted and well-studied HLA-B-restricted CMV epitopes. Indications came from public TCR beta signatures; they pointed to CMV infection and to a matching HLA type. Whole-study results and caveats: Clonotype analysis showed dominance of the ex vivo response by HLA-C-restricted CMV-specific TCR beta clonotypes. There were carriers of CMV plus the relevant HLA, and cumulative public TCR beta family frequency identified them.

TCRdb fed the reads into MiXCR, producing one record per CDR3 protein. The data show 100,000 to 150,000 distinct CDR3 sequences, more than 30% seen once. This clonotype was picked up a small number of times. Its antigen is undetermined. The starting material was CD8+ T cells from cultured PBMCs, obtained from culture after CMV antigen stimulation. The receptor was derived from a human donor in good health (CMV status not recorded). Some clones in this sample may be carry-over from other donors' samples.

DNA for the CDR3: TGTGCCAGCAGCTTCCGGGACAGAAACACCGGGGAGCTGTTTTTT. Protein product: CASSFRDRNTGELFF. The V gene is TRBV7-9, the J gene TRBJ2-2, with TRBD1 matching over 7 bases. With 3 bases clipped from V and 2 bases from J, the junction kept 3 bases outside the gene matches. Germline CDR1 reads SEHNR; CDR2 reads FQNEAQ (reference sequence). The CDR3 runs to 15 residues.